Presented here are 32 T cell receptor beta chains from one specimen sequenced in a study of blood T cell repertoires in COVID-19. Measured with immunoSEQ multiplex PCR; TCRdb has only the in-frame clones, and not every one. The sample contains about 180,000 clones, 88% of which appear only once. Source material: PBMCs or T cells enriched from blood (not recorded which). These receptors all come from a woman aged 18 to 35 who had recovered from COVID-19.

This sequence joins TRBV7-2 and TRBJ2-5; perhaps TRBD1 as D (6 bases). The CDR3 totals 16 residues. Trimming removed 0 bases from V and 4 bases from J, with 15 bases in between. Germline assignment: CDR1 SGHTA and CDR2 FQGNSA. CDR3 nucleotides: TGTGCCAGCAGCTTAGCTAGGGGGATAGGAGCAGAGACCCAGTACTTC. Protein sequence: CASSLARGIGAETQYF.

This CDR3 is CASSSPGFINGYTF. The CDR3 nucleotides read TGTGCCAGCAGTTCCCCCGGGTTCATCAATGGCTACACCTTC. V gene TRBV28 combines with J gene TRBJ1-2; D ambiguous. The CDR3 consists of 14 residues. Trimming stripped 4 bases from V and 6 bases from J, with 15 bases between. Per germline, CDR1 MDHEN and CDR2 SYDVKM.

This clone was picked up a small number of times. This sequence joins TRBV6-2 or TRBV6-3 and TRBJ1-5, with D perhaps matching TRBD1 (5 bases). Germline V lookup: CDR1 MNHEY, CDR2 SVGEGT. This CDR3 region has 18 residues. The V end was cut by 2 bases, the J end by 0 bases, with 17 bases between. CDR3 protein: CASSYDRGAGYSNQPQHF. DNA for the CDR3: TGTGCCAGCAGTTACGATAGGGGCGCCGGATATAGCAATCAGCCCCAGCATTTT.

The chain employs TRBV7-8 and TRBJ1-1; D is perhaps TRBD1 (6 bases). Trimming shortened V by 5 bases and J by 2 bases, and 12 bases separated the two germline ends. CDR3 length equals 14 residues. The germline V gene encodes CDR1 SGHVS and CDR2 FQNEAQ. CDR3 in amino acids: CASSRQVTNTEAFF. The CDR3 DNA follows: TGTGCCAGCAGCAGACAGGTGACTAACACTGAAGCTTTCTTT.

This clone turned up a few times. The chain uses TRBV4-3 and TRBJ1-1; TRBD1 is a possible D gene (5 bases). Germline V gene lookup returns CDR1 LGHNA and CDR2 YSLEER. Trimming took 0 bases from V and 4 from J, leaving 15 bases between them. CDR3 length equals 16 residues. Written as DNA, the CDR3 is TGCGCCAGCAGCCAAGATATATTAAGGGGTGGCACTGAAGCTTTCTTT. Protein: CASSQDILRGGTEAFF.

This chain joins TRBV18 and TRBJ2-2; 7 nucleotides agree with TRBD1. The CDR3 length is 16 residues. Germline V gives CDR1 KGHSH, CDR2 LQKENI. With 4 bases clipped from V and 1 base from J, the junction kept 6 bases outside the gene matches. The CDR3 coding sequence is TGTGCCAGCTCACAGCCGGACAGGAAGAACACCGGGGAGCTGTTTTTT. Its protein product is CASSQPDRKNTGELFF. The whole variable domain, remainder taken from reference TRBV18 and TRBJ2-2, is NAGVMQNPRHLVRRRGQEARLRCSPMKGHSHVYWYRQLPEEGLKFMVYLQKENIIDESGMPKERFSAEFPKEGPSILRIQQVVRGDSAAYFCASSQPDRKNTGELFFGEGSRLTVL.

The chain recombines TRBV30 with TRBJ1-6; a possible D gene is TRBD1 (6 bases). The CDR3 sequence is 14 residues long. The germline gives CDR1 GTSNPN, CDR2 SVGIG (reference sequence). Between the trimmed V and J ends, which lost 1 base and 10 bases, there was a span of 14 bases. The CDR3 region is CAWSAGVSGSPLHF. DNA of the CDR3: TGTGCCTGGAGTGCAGGGGTTAGTGGATCACCCCTCCACTTT.

The sample holds one count of this clone. The DNA of the CDR3 is TGCGCCAGCAGCCTCAAGGGACTAGCAGGAGGCGAAGAGCAGTTCTTC. Translation: CASSLKGLAGGEEQFF. V and J are TRBV4-1 and TRBJ2-1, with 9 nucleotides matching TRBD2. Unmatched junction bases numbered 14, after V lost 4 bases and J lost 10 bases. Germline V CDR1 and CDR2: MGHRA, YSYEKL. This CDR3 has 16 amino acids.

The V call is TRBV20-1, the J call TRBJ2-1; D is perhaps TRBD2 (7 bases). CDR1 and CDR2 from the germline V gene are DFQATT and SNEGSKA (reference sequence). There are 11 residues in the CDR3. Trimming removed 7 bases from V and 9 bases from J, with 13 bases in between. As DNA, the CDR3 is TGCAGTGGTACGGGGGGCGGTGAGCAGTTCTTC. This translates into CSGTGGGEQFF.

This chain joins TRBV7-6 and TRBJ2-1; the match to TRBD2 covers 9 bases. V lost 5 bases, J lost 6 bases, and 11 bases stayed unmatched. Germline V lookup: CDR1 SGHVS, CDR2 FNYEAQ. The CDR3 is 16 amino acids. In nucleotides, the CDR3 is TGTGCCAGCAGCACCAGACTAGCGGCCTTTCTCAATGAGCAGTTCTTC. Protein product: CASSTRLAAFLNEQFF.

This sequence joins TRBV5-6 and TRBJ1-5, with 8 bases lining up with TRBD1. V lost 4 bases to trimming and J lost 4 bases; unmatched junction nucleotides: 13. The CDR3 totals 17 residues. Looked up from germline, CDR1 is SGHDT and CDR2 is YYEEEE. The CDR3 nucleotides read TGTGCCAGCAGCCTGGACGGACAGGGCGCCGCGAATCAGCCCCAGCATTTT. Amino acids: CASSLDGQGAANQPQHF. Full variable domain (remainder filled in from reference TRBV5-6 and TRBJ1-5): DAGVTQSPTHLIKTRGQQVTLRCSPKSGHDTVSWYQQALGQGPQFIFQYYEEEERQRGNFPDRFSGHQFPNYSSELNVNALLLGDSALYLCASSLDGQGAANQPQHFGDGTRLSIL.

The CDR3 nucleotides are TGTGCCAGCAGCAACAGGGGGCCAGAGACCCAGTACTTC. Amino acids: CASSNRGPETQYF. The chain joins TRBV11-2 to TRBJ2-5; 9 bases fit TRBD1. CDR3 length: 13 amino acids. CDR1 is SGHAT, CDR2 FQNNGV, per germline. Germline trimming cut 5 bases from V and 4 bases from J; bases unmatched to any gene: 2.

The J gene is TRBJ1-1, the V gene TRBV28; 7 bases agree with TRBD1. This CDR3 has 14 amino acids. Trimming removed 7 bases from V and 7 bases from J; junction bases left unmatched: 12. The germline gives CDR1 MDHEN, CDR2 SYDVKM. DNA of the CDR3: TGTGCCAGCACCTTACTACAGGGGCGGATTGAAGCTTTCTTT. Residues: CASTLLQGRIEAFF.

The CDR3 here is CASSRDTRVDTQYF. CDR3 sequence (DNA): TGTGCCAGCAGTCGGGACACCCGGGTGGATACGCAGTATTTT. The V gene is TRBV5-8, the J gene TRBJ2-3, with D maybe TRBD1 (6 bases). The CDR3 totals 14 residues. Between the trimmed V and J ends, which lost 5 bases and 6 bases, there was a span of 16 bases. Germline values: CDR1 SGHTS, CDR2 YDEGEE.

The chain employs TRBV2 and TRBJ1-2, with D perhaps matching TRBD1 (6 bases). This CDR3 contains 13 residues. Trimming cost V 7 bases and J 2 bases, with 11 bases left between them. Germline CDR1 and CDR2: SNHLY and FYNNEI. CDR3 bases: TGTGCCAGCACCCTAGGGGGAAACTATGGCTACACCTTC. It encodes CASTLGGNYGYTF.

This clone was seen once. This chain connects TRBV14 to TRBJ2-4; the match to TRBD2 covers 7 bases. The CDR3 sequence is 17 residues long. CDR1 and CDR2 from the germline V gene are SGHDN and FVKESK. J gave up 6 bases and V 1 base, and 12 bases lay outside the gene matches. CDR3 residues: CASSQGAGAPRVNIQYF. CDR3 bases: TGTGCCAGCAGCCAAGGCGCGGGAGCCCCTCGTGTAAACATTCAGTACTTC.

This rearrangement joins TRBV28 to TRBJ1-5, with 7 bases lining up with TRBD1. This CDR3 contains 13 residues. Germline CDR1 reads MDHEN; CDR2 reads SYDVKM. J gave up 4 bases and V 11 bases, and 8 bases lay outside the gene matches. CDR3: CAVQTGQNQPQHF. For the CDR3, the DNA is TGTGCCGTCCAGACAGGGCAAAATCAGCCCCAGCATTTT.

The rearrangement links TRBV19 to TRBJ2-7, with TRBD1 matching 8 bases. The CDR3 extends over 13 amino acids. V gave up 6 bases and J gave up 6 bases; unmatched junction bases: 7. CDR1 is LNHDA, CDR2 SQIVND, per germline (reference sequence). In DNA, the CDR3 is TGTGCCAGTAGCGCTGGACAGGGATTCGAGCAGTACTTC. This translates into CASSAGQGFEQYF.

The V and J genes are TRBV28 and TRBJ1-4; D is unclear. Germline CDR1 is MDHEN and CDR2 is SYDVKM. The CDR3 extends over 14 amino acids. The germline V and J ends were trimmed by 6 bases and 8 bases, with 16 bases remaining between them. Here the CDR3 reads CASSPTGVLEKLFF. Here the CDR3 DNA reads TGTGCCAGCAGCCCGACCGGGGTCCTAGAAAAACTGTTTTTT.

The rearrangement links TRBV27 to TRBJ1-1, with TRBD1 identical over 7 bases. The V and J ends lost 6 bases and 3 bases, in that order; junction bases with no gene match: 13. CDR3 length: 16 residues. From germline, CDR1 is MNHEY and CDR2 SMNVEV (reference sequence). The CDR3 is CASSRDSLLGDTEAFF. DNA of the CDR3: TGTGCCAGCAGCCGGGACAGCCTTCTTGGGGACACTGAAGCTTTCTTT.

The V call is TRBV13, the J call TRBJ2-3; 9 nucleotides agree with TRBD2. This CDR3 spans 16 amino acids. Germline loops: CDR1 PRHDT, CDR2 FYEKMQ (reference sequence). The trim removed 4 bases at V and 3 bases at J, leaving 8 bases unmatched. CDR3 sequence (DNA): TGTGCCAGCAGCTCACGGACTAGCGCTTGGACAGATACGCAGTATTTT. This translates into CASSSRTSAWTDTQYF.

The gene calls are TRBV7-2 and TRBJ1-4, with D maybe TRBD1 (5 bases). Germline assignment: CDR1 SGHTA and CDR2 FQGNSA. V was cut by 6 bases and J by 4 bases, with 15 bases left in between. The CDR3 spans 15 residues. The CDR3 DNA reads as TGTGCCAGCAGACCCTATCCAGGGAATAATGAAAAACTGTTTTTT. It is translated as CASRPYPGNNEKLFF.

This clone has a single count. The V call is TRBV28, the J call TRBJ1-5; 9 bases match TRBD1. CDR3 size: 14 residues. CDR1 and CDR2 (germline): MDHEN, SYDVKM. The junction had 5 bases not matched to a gene; V was cut back by 5 bases and J by 6 bases. The CDR3 is CASSGDREFQPQHF. For the CDR3, the DNA is TGTGCCAGCAGTGGGGACAGGGAGTTTCAGCCCCAGCATTTT.

The chain has TRBV7-2 and TRBJ2-1; no definite D call. This CDR3 comprises 14 residues. Deletions cut 1 base from V and 8 bases from J, with 12 bases between. Looked up from germline, CDR1 is SGHTA and CDR2 is FQGNSA. The chain's CDR3 is CASSLGASFDEQFF. The DNA of the CDR3 is TGTGCCAGCAGCTTAGGAGCTAGTTTCGATGAGCAGTTCTTC.

J is TRBJ1-1 and V is TRBV19, with TRBD1 identical over 7 bases. Germline V gene sequence: CDR1 LNHDA, CDR2 SQIVND (reference sequence). This CDR3 has 15 residues. The junction had 10 bases not matched to a gene; V was cut back by 7 bases and J by 2 bases. Here the CDR3 DNA reads TGTGCCAGTACCCACCCTGACAGGGTAAACACTGAAGCTTTCTTT. Protein product: CASTHPDRVNTEAFF.

This chain links TRBV9 with TRBJ1-5, with 11 positions matching TRBD1. V shed 0 bases and J 6 bases; nucleotides not matched to a gene: 5. The germline CDR1 and CDR2 sequences are SGDLS and YYNGEE. The CDR3 has 16 amino acids. CDR3 amino acids: CASSVGTGGTGQPQHF. The CDR3 DNA reads TGTGCCAGCAGCGTAGGGACAGGGGGCACGGGTCAGCCCCAGCATTTT.

The chain couples TRBV19 to TRBJ1-1; D gene uncertain. CDR1 LNHDA and CDR2 SQIVND come from the germline V gene (reference sequence). CDR3 size: 13 residues. The V gene lost 3 bases and the J gene lost 2 bases, with 7 bases spanning the gap. CDR3 coding DNA: TGTGCCAGTAGTATGGGGAGTAACACTGAAGCTTTCTTT. This encodes CASSMGSNTEAFF.

This clone was seen a single time. The chain uses TRBV18 and TRBJ1-2; 8 bases match TRBD1. Germline values: CDR1 KGHSH, CDR2 LQKENI. The CDR3 spans 13 residues. The junction had 7 bases not matched to a gene; V was cut back by 6 bases and J by 7 bases. The CDR3 nucleotides read TGTGCCAGCTCTACGGACAGGGAGGGTGGCTACACCTTC. Translation: CASSTDREGGYTF.

The genes are TRBV5-1 and TRBJ1-5; 8 bases match TRBD1. The CDR3 totals 17 residues. V lost 2 bases, J lost 4 bases, and 11 bases stayed unmatched. Germline-derived CDR1 and CDR2 are SGHRS and YFSETQ. CDR3 coding DNA: TGCGCCAGCAGCTTTCGAAAGGGACAGGACATTAATCAGCCCCAGCATTTT. Its protein product is CASSFRKGQDINQPQHF. Variable domain in full (rest from reference TRBV5-1 and TRBJ1-5): KAGVTQTPRYLIKTRGQQVTLSCSPISGHRSVSWYQQTPGQGLQFLFEYFSETQRNKGNFPGRFSGRQFSNSRSEMNVSTLELGDSALYLCASSFRKGQDINQPQHFGDGTRLSIL.

The chain carries TRBV28 and TRBJ1-2; 9 bases agree with TRBD1. J gave up 4 bases and V 6 bases, and 12 bases lay outside the gene matches. This CDR3 spans 16 amino acids. CDR1 MDHEN and CDR2 SYDVKM come from the germline V gene. The CDR3 DNA reads as TGTGCCAGCAGAACTTCCGGGACAGGGATGATCTATGGCTACACCTTC. Its protein is CASRTSGTGMIYGYTF.

The chain employs TRBV7-9 and TRBJ2-1, with 8 bases identical to TRBD2. This CDR3 has 15 amino acids. With 5 bases clipped from V and 0 bases from J, the junction kept 3 bases outside the gene matches. Germline V CDR1 and CDR2: SEHNR, FQNEAQ (reference sequence). The CDR3 DNA follows: TGTGCCAGCAGCCAGAGCGGGAGCTCCTACAATGAGCAGTTCTTC. Translating it yields CASSQSGSSYNEQFF. Variable domain in full (rest from reference TRBV7-9 and TRBJ2-1): DTGVSQNPRHKITKRGQNVTFRCDPISEHNRLYWYRQTLGQGPEFLTYFQNEAQLEKSRLLSDRFSAERPKGSFSTLEIQRTEQGDSAMYLCASSQSGSSYNEQFFGPGTRLTVL.

The CDR3 is CASSQGGDQPQHF. DNA for the CDR3: TGTGCCAGCAGTCAGGGGGGTGATCAGCCCCAGCATTTT. The chain is built from TRBV25-1 and TRBJ1-5; 7 bases align to TRBD1. Germline CDR1 and CDR2: MGHDK and SYGVNS. Unmatched junction bases numbered 3, after V lost 5 bases and J lost 5 bases. The CDR3 has 13 amino acids.